The entry that follows covers one TCR beta chain sequence. This clone's antigen is unknown. No base qualities exist here, and no much larger clone lies one base off it. TCR CDR3 regions were amplified from genomic DNA by multiplex PCR using the deep immunoSEQ assay. For each cell subset, the extracted genomic DNA was distributed evenly across all wells of several immunoSEQ 96-well plates, and each plate served as one replicate. For sorted subsets, approximately 200 ng of genomic DNA, equivalent to some 30,000 T cell genomes, went into each replicate PCR. The purified libraries were quantified using a Qubit 3.0 fluorometer, sized with a Bioanalyzer 2100, and then quantified again using the KAPA Library Quantification kit. A separate single-read 150-cycle Illumina NextSeq 550 flow cell was used to sequence each immunoSEQ 96-well plate. Regarding the original processing steps: The immunoSEQ output contained only junctional sequences without quality scores, so filtering could not match that applied to full-length reads. To assign V/J genes and CDR3, sequences were annotated against IMGT germline references using PyIR, a Python wrapper for IgBLAST v1.9. Any read was removed if the V/J assignment was weak (E-value above 1e-6), the CDR3 was missing, or the read contained stop codons, out-of-frame junctions, or ambiguous translated residues. V3J clonotypes were defined as sequences sharing the same inferred V gene, J gene, and CDR3 amino acid sequence. Percentage overlap between repertoires was computed as shared unique clonotypes divided by the size of the smaller repertoire. RTK rarefaction, the Chao1 estimator, and Recon v2.1 estimates of unobserved clonotypes were used to assess repertoire richness. Generation probabilities were computed with OLGA for all TCRbeta clonotypes obtained by the gDNA method from four donors. TCRdb took this table from immuneACCESS and kept in-frame rearrangements with V and J called. Such tables lack part of the clones; where checked against another copy, unresolved V genes explain under half of the gap, and the rest is unexplained. That table is the source of V, J and clone size, and D and trimming were worked out from the DNA. The sample table contains more than 2 million clones; only one count was recorded for 85% to 95% of them. The ten largest clones add up to 0.13% of the sample.

This sample is part of a study of shared clonotypes between healthy human individuals (dated by TCRdb to 2019 to 2021). As for the study more broadly: The cohort comprised a couple of women and a few men aged 18 to 49 years. To increase sequencing depth and limit assay-specific biases, TCR repertoire library preparation and sequencing were carried out by different laboratories using diverse techniques. Leukapheresis yielded between about 0.94 and 10 billion PBMCs per donor. Per donor, three plates each were used for CD4 naive and CD4 memory, two for CD8 naive, and one for CD8 memory. To estimate repertoire size and how much clonotype sharing occurs between individuals, the study deeply sequenced the blood TCR repertoires of roughly 5 healthy adults.

The full study reports these points: Because the study included a small number of donors, the genetic and exposure-history diversity represented was limited. Incomplete sequencing was indicated by rarefaction of sorted-subset datasets, despite the large sequencing depth. Sampling was limited to blood, and TCR repertoires in tissue likely differ from TCR repertoires in blood. Compared with non-shared clonotypes, clonotypes shared by all four sorted-subset donors had higher generation probabilities. Across a handful of donors, roughly 5.4% of naive CD4, over 3% of naive CD8, under 2.5% of memory CD4, and over 0.35% of memory CD8 clonotypes were shared. Estimated clonotype richness was generally larger for naive than for memory subsets. Pairwise subsampling led to the expectation that sequencing depth would affect the degree of clonotype sharing among donors.

Healthy HIV-negative adults with no recently reported acute infections or vaccinations were included as donors. All donors were Caucasian adults living in Nashville, Tennessee, USA. CD4+ T cells were enriched by magnetic negative selection, after which naive cells were positively selected on CD45RA and the negative fraction was taken as the memory subset. After blood collection by leukapheresis, PBMCs were isolated using Ficoll-Histopaque density gradient centrifugation and then cryopreserved in the vapor phase of liquid nitrogen. Purity and quantity of every magnetically sorted T cell population were checked by analytical flow cytometry. Genomic DNA was isolated from each sorted fraction and quantified by UV absorbance on a Nanodrop 2000c. The CDR3 goes from the cysteine to the phenylalanine over 13 residues. Only CDR3 DNA is held: 39 bases, read in frame from base 1. CDR1 and CDR2 are read off the germline V gene as ENHRY and SYGVKD. Trimming at the junction amounts to 0 bases on V and 1 base on J, and the germline ends lie 3 bases apart.

This receptor chain uses TRBV10-3 and TRBJ1-2, with the D gene call left open. The origin of this receptor is a man aged 18 to 29 in good health. The sequenced sample consisted of naive CD4+ T cells sorted from blood. In light of the paper, this sample's cell subset or site label describes: CD45RA+ positively selected. The DNA sequence is as follows: TGTGCCATCAGTGAGTCCATTAACTATGGCTACACCTTC. Its translation is CAISESINYGYTF.